These 7 T cell receptor beta chains were sequenced from one sample in a study of blood T cells in healthy people across ages. Next came a second PCR, run for about 6 to 11 cycles, which used a sample-barcoded 5' primer along with a J-beta primer mix. TCRdb ran MiXCR on the 5' RACE reads and lists one entry per CDR3 protein. The profile shows some 1.1 million distinct CDR3 sequences, 30% to 40% of them singletons. Sequencing was carried out using blood. The receptors stem from a man younger than 35 in good health.

CDR3 nucleotide sequence: TGTGCCAGCAGCCAAGCAGACGGGGGAACAACAGACGAGCAGTACTTC. Residues: CASSQADGGTTDEQYF. The V and J genes are TRBV4-2 and TRBJ2-7; D might be TRBD2 (6 bases). Trimming left V 1 base short and J 5 bases short, with 18 bases between. Germline CDR1 and CDR2: LGHNA and YNFKEQ. This CDR3 has 16 amino acids.

This chain connects TRBV20-1 to TRBJ2-3, with unresolved D. The germline V gene encodes CDR1 DFQATT and CDR2 SNEGSKA (reference sequence). Trimming pared 6 bases from V and 4 bases from J, leaving 17 bases between. The CDR3 spans 14 residues. The CDR3 DNA reads as TGCAGTGCAGCTATTACCCAGATGCCAGATACGCAGTATTTT. Its translation: CSAAITQMPDTQYF.

This sequence joins TRBV20-1 and TRBJ2-1; TRBD1 agrees at 9 bases. The J call is uncertain, as TRBJ2-7 better fits the DNA end. The germline V gene encodes CDR1 DFQATT and CDR2 SNEGSKA (reference sequence). The CDR3 is 13 amino acids. The CDR3 here is CSANPGQGNEQYF. For the CDR3, the DNA is TGCAGTGCAAACCCGGGACAGGGAAATGAGCAGTACTTC.

This chain joins TRBV2 and TRBJ1-6, with unresolved D. CDR3 size: 14 residues. The germline V and J ends were trimmed by 1 base and 8 bases, with 9 bases remaining between them. The germline V gene encodes CDR1 SNHLY and CDR2 FYNNEI. CDR3 protein: CASSEETEYSPLHF. The DNA of the CDR3 is TGTGCCAGCAGTGAAGAGACCGAGTATTCACCCCTCCACTTT.

The J gene is TRBJ1-6, the V gene TRBV4-3; no definite D call. The germline V and J ends were trimmed by 0 bases and 14 bases, with 17 bases remaining between them. Germline CDR1 is LGHNA and CDR2 is YSLEER. The CDR3 extends over 15 amino acids. The CDR3 sequence: CASSQDPQPSSSLHF. As DNA, the CDR3 is TGCGCCAGCAGCCAAGATCCCCAACCTAGTAGCTCCCTCCACTTT.

This chain joins TRBV7-2 and TRBJ2-3, with 12 bases identical to TRBD2. Germline V lookup: CDR1 SGHTA, CDR2 FQGNSA. V was pared by 4 bases and J by 8 bases, with 7 bases of the junction left unmatched. There are 15 residues in the CDR3. For the CDR3, the DNA is TGTGCCAGCAGCTACTCTAGCGGGGGGGCCCGTACGCAGTATTTT. Its protein is CASSYSSGGARTQYF.

The chain has TRBV7-2 and TRBJ1-4; a weak D match, TRBD1 (5 bases). Germline V gene lookup returns CDR1 SGHTA and CDR2 FQGNSA. The CDR3 runs 15 residues. Trimming cost V 5 bases and J 5 bases, with 15 bases left between them. The DNA of the CDR3 is TGTGCCAGCAGCCCAAGTGGGGACCGGAATGAAAAACTGTTTTTT. It is translated as CASSPSGDRNEKLFF.